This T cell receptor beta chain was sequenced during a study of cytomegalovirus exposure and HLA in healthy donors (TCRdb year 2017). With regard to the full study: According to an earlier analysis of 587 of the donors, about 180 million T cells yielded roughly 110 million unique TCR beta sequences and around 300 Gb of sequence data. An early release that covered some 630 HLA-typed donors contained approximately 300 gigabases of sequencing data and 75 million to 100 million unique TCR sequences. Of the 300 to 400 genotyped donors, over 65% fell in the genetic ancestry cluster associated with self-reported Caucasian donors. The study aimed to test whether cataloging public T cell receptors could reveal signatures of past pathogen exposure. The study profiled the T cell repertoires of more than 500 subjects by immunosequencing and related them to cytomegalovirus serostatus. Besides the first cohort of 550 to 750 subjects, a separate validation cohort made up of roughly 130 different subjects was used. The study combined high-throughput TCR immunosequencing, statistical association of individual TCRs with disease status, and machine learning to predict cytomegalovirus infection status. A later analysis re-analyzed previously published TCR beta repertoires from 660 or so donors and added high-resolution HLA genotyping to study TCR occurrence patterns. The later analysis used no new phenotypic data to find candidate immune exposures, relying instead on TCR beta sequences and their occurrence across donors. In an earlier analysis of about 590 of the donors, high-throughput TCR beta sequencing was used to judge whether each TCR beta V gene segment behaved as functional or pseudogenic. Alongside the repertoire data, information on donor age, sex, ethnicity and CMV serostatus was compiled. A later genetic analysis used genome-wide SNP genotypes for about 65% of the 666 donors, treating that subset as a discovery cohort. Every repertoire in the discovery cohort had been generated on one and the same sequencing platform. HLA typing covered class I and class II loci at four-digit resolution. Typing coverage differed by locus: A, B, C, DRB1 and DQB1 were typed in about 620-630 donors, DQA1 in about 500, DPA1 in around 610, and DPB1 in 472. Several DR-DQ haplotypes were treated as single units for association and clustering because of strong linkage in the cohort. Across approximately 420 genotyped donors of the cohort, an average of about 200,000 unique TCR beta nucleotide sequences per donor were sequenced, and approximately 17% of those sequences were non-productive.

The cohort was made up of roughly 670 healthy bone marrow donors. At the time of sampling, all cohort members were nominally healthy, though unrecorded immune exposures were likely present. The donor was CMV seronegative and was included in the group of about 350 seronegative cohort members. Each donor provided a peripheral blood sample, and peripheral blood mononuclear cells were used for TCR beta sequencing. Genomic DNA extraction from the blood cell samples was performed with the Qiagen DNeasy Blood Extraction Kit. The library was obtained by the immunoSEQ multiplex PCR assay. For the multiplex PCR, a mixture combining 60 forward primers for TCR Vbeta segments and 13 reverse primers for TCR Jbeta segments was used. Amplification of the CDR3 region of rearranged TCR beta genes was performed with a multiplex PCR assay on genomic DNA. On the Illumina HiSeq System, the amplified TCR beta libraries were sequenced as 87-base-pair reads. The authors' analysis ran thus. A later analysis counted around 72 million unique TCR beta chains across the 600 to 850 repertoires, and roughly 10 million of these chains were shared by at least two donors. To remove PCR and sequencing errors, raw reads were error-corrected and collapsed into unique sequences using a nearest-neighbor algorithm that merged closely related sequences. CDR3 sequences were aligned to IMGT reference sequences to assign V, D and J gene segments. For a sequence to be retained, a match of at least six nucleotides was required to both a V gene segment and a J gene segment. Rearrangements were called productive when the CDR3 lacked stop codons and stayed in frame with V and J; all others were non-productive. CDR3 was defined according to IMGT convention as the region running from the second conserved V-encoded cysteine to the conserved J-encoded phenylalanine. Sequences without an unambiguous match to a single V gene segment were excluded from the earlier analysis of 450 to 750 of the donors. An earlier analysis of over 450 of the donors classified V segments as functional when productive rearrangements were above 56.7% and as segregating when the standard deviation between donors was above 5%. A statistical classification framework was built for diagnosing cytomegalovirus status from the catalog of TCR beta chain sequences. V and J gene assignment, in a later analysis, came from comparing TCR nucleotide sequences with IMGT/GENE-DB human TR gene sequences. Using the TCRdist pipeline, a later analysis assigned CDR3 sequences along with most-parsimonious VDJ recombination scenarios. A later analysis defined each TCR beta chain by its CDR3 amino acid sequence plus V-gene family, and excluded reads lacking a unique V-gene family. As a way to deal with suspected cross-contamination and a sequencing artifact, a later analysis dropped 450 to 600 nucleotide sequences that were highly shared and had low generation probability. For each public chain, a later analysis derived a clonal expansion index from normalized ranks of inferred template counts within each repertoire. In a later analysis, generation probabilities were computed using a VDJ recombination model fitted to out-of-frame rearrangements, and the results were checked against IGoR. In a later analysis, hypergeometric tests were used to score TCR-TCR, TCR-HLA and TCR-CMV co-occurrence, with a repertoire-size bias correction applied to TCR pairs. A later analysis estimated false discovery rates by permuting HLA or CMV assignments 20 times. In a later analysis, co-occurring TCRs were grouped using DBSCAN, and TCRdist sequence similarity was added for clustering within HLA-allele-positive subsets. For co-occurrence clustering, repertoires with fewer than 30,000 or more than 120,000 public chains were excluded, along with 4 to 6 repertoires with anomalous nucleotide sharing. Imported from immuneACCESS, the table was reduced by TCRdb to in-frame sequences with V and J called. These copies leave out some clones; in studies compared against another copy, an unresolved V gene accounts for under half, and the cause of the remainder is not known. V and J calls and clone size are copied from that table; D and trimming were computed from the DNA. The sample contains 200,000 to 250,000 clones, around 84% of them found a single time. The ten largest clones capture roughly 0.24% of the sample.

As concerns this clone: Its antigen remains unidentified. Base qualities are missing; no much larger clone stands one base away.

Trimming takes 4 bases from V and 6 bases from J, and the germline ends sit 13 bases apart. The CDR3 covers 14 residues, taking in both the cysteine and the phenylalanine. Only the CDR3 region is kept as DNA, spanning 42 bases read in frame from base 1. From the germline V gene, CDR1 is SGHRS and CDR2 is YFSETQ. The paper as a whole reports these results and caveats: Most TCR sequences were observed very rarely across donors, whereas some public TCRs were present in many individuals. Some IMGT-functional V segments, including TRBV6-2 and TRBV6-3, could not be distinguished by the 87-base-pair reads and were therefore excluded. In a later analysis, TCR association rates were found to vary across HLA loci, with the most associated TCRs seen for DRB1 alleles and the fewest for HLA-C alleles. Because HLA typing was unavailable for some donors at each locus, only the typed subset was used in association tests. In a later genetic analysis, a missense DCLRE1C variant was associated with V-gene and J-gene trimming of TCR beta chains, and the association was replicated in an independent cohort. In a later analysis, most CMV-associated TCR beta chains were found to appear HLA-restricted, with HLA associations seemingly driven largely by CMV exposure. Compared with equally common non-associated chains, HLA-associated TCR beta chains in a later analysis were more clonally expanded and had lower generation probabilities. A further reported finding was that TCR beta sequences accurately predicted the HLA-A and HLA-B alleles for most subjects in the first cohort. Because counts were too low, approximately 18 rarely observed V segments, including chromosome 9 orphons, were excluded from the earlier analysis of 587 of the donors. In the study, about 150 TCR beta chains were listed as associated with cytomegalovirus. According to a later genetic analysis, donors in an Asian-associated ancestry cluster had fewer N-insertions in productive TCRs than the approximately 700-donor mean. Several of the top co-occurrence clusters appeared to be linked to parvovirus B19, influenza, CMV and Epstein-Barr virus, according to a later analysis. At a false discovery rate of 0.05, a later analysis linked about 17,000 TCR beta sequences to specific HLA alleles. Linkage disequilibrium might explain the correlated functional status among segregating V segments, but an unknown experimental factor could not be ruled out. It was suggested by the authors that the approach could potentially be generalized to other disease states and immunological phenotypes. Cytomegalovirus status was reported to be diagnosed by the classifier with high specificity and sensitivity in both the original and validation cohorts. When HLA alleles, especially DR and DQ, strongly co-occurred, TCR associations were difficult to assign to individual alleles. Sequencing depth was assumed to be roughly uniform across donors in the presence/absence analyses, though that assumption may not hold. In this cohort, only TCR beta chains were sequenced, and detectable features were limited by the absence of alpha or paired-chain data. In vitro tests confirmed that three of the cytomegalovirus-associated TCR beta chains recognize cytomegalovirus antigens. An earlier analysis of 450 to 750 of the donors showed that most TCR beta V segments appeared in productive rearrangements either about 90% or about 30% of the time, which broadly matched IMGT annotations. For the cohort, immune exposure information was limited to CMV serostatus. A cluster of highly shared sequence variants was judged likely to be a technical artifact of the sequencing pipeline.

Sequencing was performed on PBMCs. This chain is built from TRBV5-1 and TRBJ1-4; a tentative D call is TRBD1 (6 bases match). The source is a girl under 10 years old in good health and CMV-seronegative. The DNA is TGCGCCAGCAGCCTGGCAGGGGCGGATGAAAAACTGTTTTTT. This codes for CASSLAGADEKLFF.